Listed below are T cell receptor beta chains from one sample, sequenced in a study of cytomegalovirus exposure and HLA in healthy donors. Generated by immunoSEQ multiplex PCR, the TCRdb table keeps only in-frame clones and is missing some. The data show 200,000 to 300,000 clones, 70% to 90% seen once. Sequencing input: PBMCs. All receptors come from a woman in her 40s in good health and CMV-seropositive. CDR3s include the opening cysteine and the closing phenylalanine or tryptophan. Fields, in order: V gene, J gene, CDR3 protein.

TRBV30	TRBJ1-1	CAPPQGNTEAFF
TRBV29-1	TRBJ2-5	CSVEDPGDRAGEQYF
TRBV27	TRBJ2-1	CASSLDRGEQFF
TRBV28	TRBJ2-1	CASSLLDEQFF
TRBV4-3	TRBJ1-2	CASSQAGTDYGYTF
TRBV19	TRBJ2-3	CASSTRGLAGLTDTQYF
TRBV5-4	TRBJ2-3	CASSWRLGLDTQYF
TRBV4-3	TRBJ2-3	CASSQTTGTSGTDTQYF
TRBV27	TRBJ1-4	CASSLYGPLAGTTNEKLFF
TRBV9	TRBJ2-1	CASSVATGGSFQNEQFF
TRBV6-5	TRBJ1-2	CASSRGGDYGYTF
TRBV18	TRBJ2-1	CASSLSGRIEYNEQFF
TRBV7-2	TRBJ1-2	CASRVPGQNYGYTF
TRBV19	TRBJ2-7	CASSIARGPYEQYF
TRBV28	TRBJ1-2	CASRTGVNYGYTF
TRBV5-1	TRBJ2-5	CASSLQGGPFGETQYF
TRBV27	TRBJ2-1	CASSLIQGLIEQFF
TRBV5-1	TRBJ2-2	CASREGTGGTGELFF
TRBV27	TRBJ1-1	CATADNMNTEAFF
TRBV6-6	TRBJ2-3	CASSTGGRTDTQYF
TRBV29-1	TRBJ2-2	CSVGQVGSVGELFF
TRBV7-9	TRBJ2-2	CASSLAVGTGELFF
TRBV7-2	TRBJ2-7	CASSLEGTSGRGEQYF